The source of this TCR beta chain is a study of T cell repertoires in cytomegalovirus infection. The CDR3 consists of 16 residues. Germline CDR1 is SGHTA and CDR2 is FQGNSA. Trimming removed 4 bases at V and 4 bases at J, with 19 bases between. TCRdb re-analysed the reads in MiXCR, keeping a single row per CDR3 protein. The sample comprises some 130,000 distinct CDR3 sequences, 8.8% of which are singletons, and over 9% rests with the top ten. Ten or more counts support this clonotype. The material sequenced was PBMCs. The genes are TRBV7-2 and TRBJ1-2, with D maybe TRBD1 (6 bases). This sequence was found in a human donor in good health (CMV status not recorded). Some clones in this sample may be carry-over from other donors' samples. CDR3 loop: CASSSRGTGNTYGYTF. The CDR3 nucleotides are TGTGCCAGCAGCTCGCGGGGTACAGGGAATACCTATGGCTACACCTTC. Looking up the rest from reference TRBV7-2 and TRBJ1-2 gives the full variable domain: GAGVSQSPSNKVTEKGKDVELRCDPISGHTALYWYRQSLGQGLEFLIYFQGNSAPDKSGLPSDRFSAERTGGSVSTLTIQRTQQEDSAVYLCASSSRGTGNTYGYTFGSGTRLTVV.